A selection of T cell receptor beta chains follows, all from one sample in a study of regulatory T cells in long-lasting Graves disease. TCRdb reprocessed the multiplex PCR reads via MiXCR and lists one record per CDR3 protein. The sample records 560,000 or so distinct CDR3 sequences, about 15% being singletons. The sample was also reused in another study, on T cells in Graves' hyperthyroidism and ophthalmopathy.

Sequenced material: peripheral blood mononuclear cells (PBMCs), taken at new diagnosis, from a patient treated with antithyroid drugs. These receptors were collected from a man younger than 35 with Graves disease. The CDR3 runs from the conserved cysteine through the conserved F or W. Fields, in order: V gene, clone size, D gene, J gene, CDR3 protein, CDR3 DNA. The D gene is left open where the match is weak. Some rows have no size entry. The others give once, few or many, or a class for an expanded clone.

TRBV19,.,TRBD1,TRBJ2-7,CASSTRQGDYEQYF,TGTGCCAGTAGTACTCGACAGGGCGACTACGAGCAGTACTTC
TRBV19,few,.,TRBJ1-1,CASSTLWGVTEAFF,TGTGCCAGTAGTACCCTTTGGGGTGTTACTGAAGCTTTCTTT
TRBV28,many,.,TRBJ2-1,CASSPLDVPLEEQFF,TGTGCCAGCAGTCCCTTGGACGTCCCCCTAGAGGAGCAGTTCTTC
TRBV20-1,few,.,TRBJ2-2,CSASSPQGPNTGELFF,TGCAGTGCTAGTTCCCCTCAGGGGCCTAACACCGGGGAGCTGTTTTTT
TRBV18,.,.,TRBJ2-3,CASSPRGRLSDTQYF,TGTGCCAGCTCACCACGGGGGCGCCTATCAGATACGCAGTATTTT
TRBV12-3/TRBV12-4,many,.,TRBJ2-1,CASSARGGEQFF,TGTGCCAGCAGTGCCCGGGGAGGTGAGCAGTTCTTC
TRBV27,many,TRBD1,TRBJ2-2,CASSPRRMTGPTGELFF,TGTGCCAGCAGTCCTCGCCGGATGACAGGGCCCACCGGGGAGCTGTTTTTT
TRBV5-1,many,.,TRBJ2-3,CASSTNGLDTQYF,TGCGCCAGCAGCACAAACGGCCTCGATACGCAGTATTTT
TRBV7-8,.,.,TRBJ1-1,CASSYYHGRPDRPYDPEAFF,TGTGCCAGCAGCTACTACCACGGAAGACCGGATAGGCCGTACGACCCTGAAGCTTTCTTT
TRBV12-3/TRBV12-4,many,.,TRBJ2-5,CASSNTFWGYQETQYF,TGTGCCAGCAGTAATACGTTTTGGGGGTACCAAGAGACCCAGTACTTC
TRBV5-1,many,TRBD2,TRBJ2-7,CASSLHTSGRYYEQYF,TGCGCCAGCAGCTTACATACTAGCGGGCGGTACTACGAGCAGTACTTC